The 17 T cell receptor beta chains below all came from one sample that was sequenced in a study of T cell repertoires in cytomegalovirus infection. The antigens for these receptors are not known. A single record per CDR3 protein comes from TCRdb applying MiXCR to the reads. The table records roughly 920,000 distinct CDR3 sequences, around 32% of them present only once. The starting material was cultured CD8+ T cells from PBMCs, obtained from culture after CMV antigen stimulation. The receptors derive from a human donor in good health (CMV status not recorded). Some clones in this sample may be carry-over from other donors' samples.

This clonotype has at least ten counts. The chain has TRBV12-3 or TRBV12-4 and TRBJ2-4, with 7 bases aligning to TRBD1. The V gene end was trimmed by 3 bases and the J gene end by 6 bases; junction bases not matched to a gene: 11. The CDR3 covers 16 residues. Here the CDR3 DNA reads TGTGCCAGCAGTTTTGAGAGGGGGCCTTCTAGAAACATTCAGTACTTC. This gives the protein CASSFERGPSRNIQYF.

The J gene is TRBJ1-5, the V gene TRBV27; D may be TRBD1 (5 bases). Germline loops: CDR1 MNHEY, CDR2 SMNVEV (reference sequence). V dropped 1 base and J dropped 10 bases, with 8 bases sitting between them. The CDR3 sequence is 12 residues long. The CDR3 reads CASSLYGGPQHF. The CDR3 bases are TGTGCCAGCAGTTTATATGGGGGACCCCAGCATTTT.

The chain uses TRBV12-3 or TRBV12-4 and TRBJ2-1; D uncertain. Trimming shortened V by 1 base and J by 2 bases, and 12 bases separated the two germline ends. CDR3 length: 16 residues. CDR3 nucleotides: TGTGCCAGCAGTTTAGATGGCCCAAGGACCTACAATGAGCAGTTCTTC. It codes for CASSLDGPRTYNEQFF.

Remarks on this clonotype: At one of its ends the junction is not consistent with the germline gene, which may arise from a read error. This chain uses TRBV7-6 with TRBJ2-6; TRBD1 or TRBD2 may be the D gene (5 bases each). CDR1 and CDR2 from the germline V gene are SGHVS and FNYEAQ. The CDR3 covers 18 residues. Here the CDR3 reads CASSLIWGPQSGANFLTF. The CDR3 nucleotides are TGTGCCAGCAGCTTAATTTGGGGTCCTCAATCCGGGGCCAACTTCCTGACTTTC.

This clonotype was counted between two and nine times. This chain connects TRBV4-3 to TRBJ1-3, with D perhaps TRBD1 (5 bases). Trimming removed 0 bases from V and 2 bases from J, with 20 bases in between. Germline lookup yields CDR1 LGHNA and CDR2 YSLEER. The CDR3 loop spans 19 amino acids. CDR3 region: CASSQDSRQTRGPGNTIYF. The CDR3 DNA follows: TGCGCCAGCAGCCAAGATAGCCGCCAAACAAGGGGACCTGGAAACACCATATATTTT.

CDR3 sequence reads: CASTQGDPNTEAFF. CDR3 DNA: TGTGCCAGCACCCAAGGGGACCCGAACACTGAAGCTTTCTTT. The chain uses TRBV6-2 or TRBV6-3 and TRBJ1-1; D is possibly TRBD1 (5 bases). The CDR3 covers 14 residues. Germline CDR1 is MNHEY and CDR2 is SVGEGT. V lost 7 bases and J 1 base, leaving 13 bases between the germline ends.

In this sample, this clonotype turned up many times. The chain employs TRBV7-8 and TRBJ2-1; possible D gene TRBD2, 6 bases. The V and J ends lost 7 bases and 0 bases respectively, with 10 bases between them. CDR1 SGHVS and CDR2 FQNEAQ come from the germline V gene. The CDR3 is 14 amino acids. The CDR3 DNA follows: TGTGCCAGCAAGTCCGGGGGCTCCTACAATGAGCAGTTCTTC. It encodes CASKSGGSYNEQFF.

The chain uses TRBV27 and TRBJ2-7; TRBD1 agrees at 11 bases. The V gene end was trimmed by 6 bases and the J gene end by 2 bases; junction bases not matched to a gene: 9. In germline, CDR1 is MNHEY, CDR2 SMNVEV (reference sequence). The CDR3 runs 16 residues. Here the CDR3 reads CASSTRTGGFPYEQYV. CDR3 sequence (DNA): TGTGCCAGCAGCACTAGGACAGGGGGCTTCCCCTACGAGCAGTACGTC.

This clonotype has only a few counts. V usage is TRBV27 and J usage is TRBJ2-1, with D perhaps assigned TRBD1 or TRBD2 (8 bases each). The CDR3 consists of 16 residues. Germline V gene data show CDR1 as MNHEY and CDR2 as SMNVEV (reference sequence). V was clipped by 6 bases and J by 8 bases, with 23 bases between them. For the CDR3, the DNA is TGTGCCAGCAGCTCTCGGACAGGGCGGGGGGTCGATGAGCAGTTCTTC. Protein: CASSSRTGRGVDEQFF.

This clonotype has just a few counts. The chain is built from TRBV9 and TRBJ2-1, with D perhaps TRBD2 (6 bases). The germline CDR1 and CDR2 sequences are SGDLS and YYNGEE. Trimming removed 6 bases at V and 10 bases at J, with 17 bases between. There are 13 residues in the CDR3. CDR3 region: CASTSGGSREQFF. The CDR3 coding sequence is TGTGCCAGCACCTCAGGAGGGAGCCGGGAGCAGTTCTTC. Full variable domain (missing parts from reference TRBV9 and TRBJ2-1): DSGVTQTPKHLITATGQRVTLRCSPRSGDLSVYWYQQSLDQGLQFLIQYYNGEERAKGNILERFSAQQFPDLHSELNLSSLELGDSALYFCASTSGGSREQFFGPGTRLTVL.

This clonotype was seen ten or more times. The gene calls are TRBV6-1 and TRBJ2-1, with 8 nucleotides matching TRBD1. The CDR3 totals 13 residues. CDR1 is MNHNS and CDR2 is SASEGT in the germline V gene. The junction had 0 bases not matched to a gene; V was cut back by 8 bases and J by 0 bases. CDR3 nucleotides: TGTGCCAGCGGGACAGGCTCCTACAATGAGCAGTTCTTC. Protein sequence: CASGTGSYNEQFF.

The rearrangement uses TRBV3-1 and TRBJ2-5; no clear D gene. V was trimmed by 7 bases and J by 1 base, leaving 25 bases between them. Germline V gene data show CDR1 as LGHDT and CDR2 as YNNKEL (reference sequence). The CDR3 extends over 18 amino acids. The CDR3 coding sequence is TGTGCCAGCAACAAGGGCCGAGCCCTCAATTCCCGCCAAGAGACCCAGTACTTC. It codes for CASNKGRALNSRQETQYF.

V is TRBV5-5 and J is TRBJ2-3, with TRBD2 as a possible D gene (5 bases). The CDR3 length is 14 residues. V shed 4 bases and J shed 4 bases, with 13 bases lying between them. The germline V gene encodes CDR1 SGHKS and CDR2 YYEKEE (reference sequence). CDR3 DNA sequence: TGTGCCAGCAGCCCCCCGGCTAGCTCAGATACGCAGTATTTT. Translation: CASSPPASSDTQYF.

Here the CDR3 reads CASIERTGGREGYTF. The DNA for the CDR3 is TGCGCCAGCATAGAACGGACAGGGGGAAGGGAAGGCTACACCTTC. The V and J genes are TRBV10-2 and TRBJ1-2; 10 bases match TRBD1. CDR1 is WSHSY, CDR2 SAAADI, per germline. The CDR3 runs to 15 residues. V shed 7 bases and J 8 bases; nucleotides not matched to a gene: 13.

The gene calls are TRBV19 and TRBJ1-2, with a possible D match to TRBD1 (5 bases). Trimming took off 10 bases at V and 4 bases at J, with 19 bases between the two ends. The length of the CDR3 is 14 residues. Germline CDR1 and CDR2: LNHDA and SQIVND (reference sequence). CDR3 loop: CATIPGPSGYGYTF. The CDR3 bases are TGTGCCACCATCCCGGGGCCCTCAGGCTATGGCTACACCTTC. Using reference TRBV19 and TRBJ1-2 for the parts outside the CDR3, the full variable domain is DGGITQSPKYLFRKEGQNVTLSCEQNLNHDAMYWYRQDPGQGLRLIYYSQIVNDFQKGDIAEGYSVSREKKESFPLTVTSAQKNPTAFYLCATIPGPSGYGYTFGSGTRLTVV.

The chain joins TRBV6-5 to TRBJ1-1; TRBD1 agrees at 8 bases. In germline, CDR1 is MNHEY, CDR2 SVGAGI. The CDR3 is 14 residues long. V shed 6 bases, J shed 6 bases, and the junction held 9 bases outside the gene matches. CDR3 protein: CASRLGQGRSEAFF. The CDR3 region has the DNA TGTGCCAGCAGACTCGGACAGGGAAGATCTGAAGCTTTCTTT.

This clonotype has just one count. The rearrangement joins TRBV27 to TRBJ1-1; D uncertain. Germline values: CDR1 MNHEY, CDR2 SMNVEV (reference sequence). With 6 bases removed from V and 4 bases from J, the gap between germline ends came to 12 bases. This CDR3 has 13 amino acids. Here the CDR3 reads CASSAVGSTEAFF. In nucleotides, the CDR3 is TGTGCCAGCAGCGCGGTGGGAAGCACTGAAGCTTTCTTT.